The 16 T cell receptor beta chains below all came from one sample that was sequenced in a study of cytomegalovirus exposure and HLA in healthy donors (dated by TCRdb to about 2017). Receptor libraries were prepared by the immunoSEQ multiplex PCR assay. TCRdb obtained this table from immuneACCESS and retained in-frame rearrangements with V and J assigned. These tables miss some clones; where compared with another copy, unresolved V genes account for less than half of the shortfall, and the remainder is unexplained. This sample lists roughly 250,000 clones; approximately 86% were detected once. The ten largest clones capture around 1.2% of the sample. The sample comprised PBMCs. The receptors shown here come from a woman aged 30 to 39 in good health and CMV-seropositive.

The genes are TRBV6-1 and TRBJ2-1; D not certain. The CDR3 spans 12 residues. CDR1 MNHNS and CDR2 SASEGT come from the germline V gene. V lost 7 bases and J lost 4, with 8 bases in between. This CDR3 is CASTQSYNEQFF. As DNA, the CDR3 is TGTGCCAGCACTCAGTCTTACAATGAGCAGTTCTTC.

To note about this clone: With a much larger clone just one base away, this may be a read error. The chain uses TRBV30 and TRBJ2-7; the D gene is possibly TRBD2 (5 bases). V gave up 2 bases and J gave up 12 bases, with 17 bases separating them. The CDR3 consists of 12 residues. The V gene's germline CDR1 is GTSNPN and CDR2 SVGIG (reference sequence). The CDR3 sequence: CAWSLVGVNPYF. In DNA form, the CDR3 reads TGTGCCTGGAGTTTGGTGGGAGTAAATCCGTACTTC.

This sequence joins TRBV23-1 and TRBJ1-4; D gene unclear. TRBV23-1 is an ORF, and what it does is uncertain. The CDR3 runs to 15 residues. V was pared by 7 bases and J by 12 bases, with 24 bases between. This chain's CDR3 is CASTNKGRDLGELFF. DNA of the CDR3: TGCGCCAGCACAAACAAAGGCCGGGATTTGGGTGAACTGTTTTTT.

The chain couples TRBV7-3 to TRBJ2-1; 10 bases are shared with TRBD2. The CDR3 extends over 17 amino acids. Germline loops: CDR1 SGHTA, CDR2 FQGTGA. V shed 2 bases and J 0 bases; nucleotides not matched to a gene: 4. The DNA of the CDR3 is TGTGCCAGCAGCTTAGGTTCTAGCGGGAGCTCCTACAATGAGCAGTTCTTC. Residues: CASSLGSSGSSYNEQFF.

The rearrangement links TRBV11-2 to TRBJ2-1; D might be TRBD2 (6 bases). V was shortened by 4 bases and J by 4 bases, with 20 bases between the two germline ends. CDR1 SGHAT and CDR2 FQNNGV come from the germline V gene. The CDR3 is 17 amino acids. The CDR3 protein is CASSSFGVADMYNEQFF. CDR3 in DNA: TGTGCCAGCAGCTCCTTTGGGGTAGCGGACATGTACAATGAGCAGTTCTTC.

CDR3: CASSGSLGEKLFF. In DNA, the CDR3 is TGTGCCAGCAGCGGGTCTCTCGGGGAAAAACTGTTTTTT. The chain combines TRBV6-6 with TRBJ1-4; D not resolved. Germline-derived CDR1 and CDR2 are MNHNY and SVGAGI (reference sequence). The CDR3 spans 13 residues. V was pared by 6 bases and J by 8 bases, with 13 bases between.

This rearrangement joins TRBV10-2 to TRBJ2-1; D might be TRBD1 (6 bases). Germline V gene data show CDR1 as WSHSY and CDR2 as SAAADI. V was trimmed by 6 bases and J by 6 bases, leaving 9 bases between them. CDR3 size: 12 residues. CDR3 in amino acids: CASRQGSNEQFF. CDR3 in DNA: TGCGCCAGCAGACAGGGAAGCAATGAGCAGTTCTTC.

V gene TRBV28 combines with J gene TRBJ1-2; D might be TRBD1 (5 bases). Germline V gives CDR1 MDHEN, CDR2 SYDVKM. The CDR3 consists of 15 residues. The germline V and J ends were trimmed by 3 bases and 7 bases, with 18 bases remaining between them. As DNA, the CDR3 is TGTGCCAGCAGTTTTCTGGGGGGAAATGTGGGTGGCTACACCTTC. Translating gives CASSFLGGNVGGYTF.

The chain couples TRBV5-1 to TRBJ2-7, with D possibly matching TRBD1 (5 bases). V was shortened by 0 bases and J by 1 base, with 14 bases between the two germline ends. CDR3 length equals 16 residues. Per germline, CDR1 SGHRS and CDR2 YFSETQ. CDR3 coding DNA: TGCGCCAGCAGCTTGGTTTTGGGCAGGGAATCCTACGAGCAGTACTTC. Residues: CASSLVLGRESYEQYF.

The chain's CDR3 is CASGRTGGIEQFF. CDR3 bases: TGCGCCAGCGGTCGGACAGGGGGCATTGAGCAGTTCTTC. The rearrangement links TRBV5-1 to TRBJ2-1, with 11 bases fitting TRBD1. This CDR3 has 13 amino acids. J was trimmed by 9 bases and V by 7 bases; bases with no gene match: 6. Germline CDR1 and CDR2: SGHRS and YFSETQ.

This clone has just a few counts. This chain joins TRBV30 and TRBJ1-2; no clear D. This CDR3 is 13 amino acids long. The germline V and J ends were trimmed by 0 bases and 8 bases, with 13 bases remaining between them. CDR1 and CDR2 from the germline V gene are GTSNPN and SVGIG (reference sequence). The CDR3 region has the DNA TGTGCCTGGAGTGTACGTCAGGACTTGGGCTACACCTTC. Translating gives CAWSVRQDLGYTF.

The chain joins TRBV10-1 to TRBJ2-5, with D perhaps TRBD1 (5 bases). Germline CDR1 and CDR2: WNHNN and SYGVQD (reference sequence). There are 13 residues in the CDR3. V was pared by 2 bases and J by 5 bases, with 9 bases between. CDR3 sequence: CASSEGARETQYF. The CDR3 DNA reads as TGCGCCAGCAGTGAGGGGGCGCGGGAGACCCAGTACTTC.

This clone was seen a few times. This rearrangement joins TRBV19 to TRBJ2-7; 13 bases match TRBD2. CDR1 is LNHDA and CDR2 is SQIVND in the germline V gene (reference sequence). V dropped 5 bases and J dropped 3; count of bases not matched to a gene: 7. This CDR3 is 16 amino acids long. The DNA for the CDR3 is TGTGCCAGTAGTTCGGGACTAGCGGGATATGACTACGAGCAGTACTTC. This translates into CASSSGLAGYDYEQYF. Variable domain in full (rest from reference TRBV19 and TRBJ2-7): DGGITQSPKYLFRKEGQNVTLSCEQNLNHDAMYWYRQDPGQGLRLIYYSQIVNDFQKGDIAEGYSVSREKKESFPLTVTSAQKNPTAFYLCASSSGLAGYDYEQYFGPGTRLTVT.

V is TRBV29-1 and J is TRBJ2-6; weak D call: TRBD1 (5 bases). Between the trimmed V and J ends, which lost 6 bases and 6 bases, there was a span of 6 bases. Per the germline V gene, CDR1 is SQVTM and CDR2 is ANQGSEA. CDR3 size: 11 residues. CDR3 residues: CSVGQANVLTF. DNA of the CDR3: TGCAGCGTAGGACAGGCCAACGTCCTGACTTTC.

CDR3 nucleotides: TGTGCCAGCAGGCAAATACAGGGAGGGGGCAATCAGCCCCAGCATTTT. Protein sequence: CASRQIQGGGNQPQHF. This chain uses TRBV6-6 with TRBJ1-5; TRBD1 might be the D (6 bases). Per germline, CDR1 MNHNY and CDR2 SVGAGI (reference sequence). This CDR3 has 16 amino acids. V shed 6 bases and J shed 2 bases, with 17 bases lying between them.

The chain uses TRBV5-1 and TRBJ2-7; no reliable D call. The V end lost 0 bases, the J end lost 5 bases, and 9 bases lay between the germline ends. The CDR3 is 13 residues long. The V gene's germline CDR1 is SGHRS and CDR2 YFSETQ. For the CDR3, the DNA is TGCGCCAGCAGCTTGGGCTTTCAGAACGAGCAGTACTTC. Translating gives CASSLGFQNEQYF.